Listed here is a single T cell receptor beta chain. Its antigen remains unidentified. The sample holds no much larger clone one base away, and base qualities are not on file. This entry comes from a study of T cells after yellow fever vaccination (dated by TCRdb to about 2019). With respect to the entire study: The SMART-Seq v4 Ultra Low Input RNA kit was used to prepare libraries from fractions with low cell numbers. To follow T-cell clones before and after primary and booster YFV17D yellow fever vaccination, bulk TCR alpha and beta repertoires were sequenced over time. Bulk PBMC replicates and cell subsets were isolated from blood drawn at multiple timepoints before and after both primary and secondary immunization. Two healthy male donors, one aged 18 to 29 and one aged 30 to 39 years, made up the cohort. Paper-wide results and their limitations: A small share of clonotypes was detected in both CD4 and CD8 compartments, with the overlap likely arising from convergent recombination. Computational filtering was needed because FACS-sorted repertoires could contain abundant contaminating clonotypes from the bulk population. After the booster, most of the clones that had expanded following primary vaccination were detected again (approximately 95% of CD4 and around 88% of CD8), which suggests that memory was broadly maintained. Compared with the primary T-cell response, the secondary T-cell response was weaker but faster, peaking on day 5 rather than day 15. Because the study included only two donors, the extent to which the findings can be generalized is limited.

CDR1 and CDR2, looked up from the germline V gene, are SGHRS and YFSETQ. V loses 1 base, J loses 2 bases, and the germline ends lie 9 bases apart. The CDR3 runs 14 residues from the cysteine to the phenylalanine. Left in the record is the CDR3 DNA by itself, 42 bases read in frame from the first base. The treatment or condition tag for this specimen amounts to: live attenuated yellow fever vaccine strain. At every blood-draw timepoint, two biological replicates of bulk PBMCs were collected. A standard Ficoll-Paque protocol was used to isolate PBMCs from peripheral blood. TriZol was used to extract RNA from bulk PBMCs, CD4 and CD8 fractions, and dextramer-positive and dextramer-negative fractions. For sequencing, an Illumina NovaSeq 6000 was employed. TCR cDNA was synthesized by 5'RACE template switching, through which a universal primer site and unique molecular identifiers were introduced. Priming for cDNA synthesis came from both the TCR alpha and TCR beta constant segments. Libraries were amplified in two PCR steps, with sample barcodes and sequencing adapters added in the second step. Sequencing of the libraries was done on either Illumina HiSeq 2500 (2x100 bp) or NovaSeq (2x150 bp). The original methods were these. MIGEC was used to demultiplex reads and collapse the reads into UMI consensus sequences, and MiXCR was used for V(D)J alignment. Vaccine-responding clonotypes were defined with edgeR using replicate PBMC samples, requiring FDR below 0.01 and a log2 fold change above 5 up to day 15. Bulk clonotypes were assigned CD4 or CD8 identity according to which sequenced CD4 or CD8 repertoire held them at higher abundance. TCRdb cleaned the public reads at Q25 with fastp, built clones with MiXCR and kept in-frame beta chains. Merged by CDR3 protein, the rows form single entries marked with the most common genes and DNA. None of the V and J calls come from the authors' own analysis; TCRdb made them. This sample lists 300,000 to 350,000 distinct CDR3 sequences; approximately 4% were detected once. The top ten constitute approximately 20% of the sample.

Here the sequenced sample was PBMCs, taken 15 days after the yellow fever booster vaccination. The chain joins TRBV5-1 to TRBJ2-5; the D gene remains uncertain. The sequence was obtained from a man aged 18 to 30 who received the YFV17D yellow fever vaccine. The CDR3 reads CASSLRIGQETQYF. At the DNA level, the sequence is TGCGCCAGCAGCTTGAGGATAGGGCAAGAGACCCAGTACTTC.